This T cell receptor (beta chain) emerged from a study of blood T cells in healthy people across ages (dated by TCRdb to between 2014 and 2017). Notes on the research overall: Template switching captured roughly one uniquely barcoded TCR beta cDNA molecule per two T cells in model experiments. Using deep sequencing normalized with unique cDNA molecular identifiers, the study measured how TCR beta repertoire diversity changes with age. To avoid experimental bias, donors of different ages were randomly spread across the sequencing lanes. Four age groups were formed from the donors: young (average roughly 15 years), middle-aged (just under 40), aged (about 62) and long-lived (about 80). The study analyzed two additional independent replicas of 1 million unique cDNA reads from the same blood draw for two donors, one aged 18 to 30 and one aged 80 or older.

The roughly 39 donors, aged about 6 to 95 years, were systemically healthy Caucasian individuals from Russia. Each donor gave approximately 9.4 milliliters of peripheral blood, drawn into EDTA-treated Vacutainer tubes. Ficoll-Paque density-gradient centrifugation was used to isolate PBMCs, with at least 6 million obtained per sample. Trizol reagent was used to extract total RNA from the PBMCs, yielding at least 5.5 micrograms per sample. For every donor, an aliquot of PBMCs went through flow cytometry to measure the percentages of naive CD45RAhigh/CD27high T cells. V was cut back by 3 bases and J by 5 bases, leaving a gap of 8 bases between them. The CDR3, from cysteine to phenylalanine, totals 13 residues. Of the read, only the CDR3 DNA is kept; its 39 bases are in frame from base 1. General study outcomes and caveats: There was a strong correlation between observed TCR beta diversity and the percentage of naive T cells measured by flow cytometry. The CMV infection status of donors was not known, potentially confounding age-related changes in expanded clonotypes. Estimates of total diversity based on one million sequenced T cells were considered lower bounds and underestimates. Bulk unsorted PBMC profiling prevented conclusive comparison of naive and antigen-experienced compartments. As age increased, observed TCR beta diversity per million T cells dropped in a roughly linear way, and a significant reduction was already evident by age roughly 40. The long-lived group showed more naive CD4+ T cells, fewer expanded clones and increased TCR diversity than the aged group, suggesting age selection.

As for this clonotype: Its cognate antigen has yet to be identified. No base-level quality is on record; no much larger clone is a single base apart.

Receptor libraries were prepared by 5' RACE. The sample was run on an Illumina HiSeq 2500. A second PCR of 7 to 11 cycles was run with a J-beta primer mix and a sample-barcoded 5' primer. A template-switch 5' adaptor carrying 12 random nucleotides introduced a unique molecular identifier onto each TCR beta cDNA molecule. Each sample yielded at least 3 million CDR3-containing paired-end reads. All of the RNA was converted into first-strand cDNA using the Mint cDNA synthesis kit, with a TRBC-specific oligonucleotide serving as the primer. Following uracil-DNA glycosylase treatment, a first 18-cycle PCR with universal primers M1SS and BC2_uni_R was performed on all cDNA. The study's processing was this. Normalization of each sample was performed by random selection of 1 million high-quality reads, each carrying a distinct molecular identifier. Instead of being binned into consensus sequences, reads that shared molecular identifiers were thrown out. MiTCR, set to a Q25 quality threshold and the strictest error-elimination algorithm, was used for CDR3 identification, clonotype clustering and error correction. Lower-bound total TCR beta diversity was estimated with a nonparametric unseen species model using Euler transformation. Using fastp at Q25 and MiXCR, TCRdb reprocessed the public reads and kept productive beta chains. Identical CDR3 proteins give one entry, which carries the most common genes and DNA. The V and J calls were determined by TCRdb, not by the authors. Across this sample there are over 1,200,000 distinct CDR3 sequences, with around 55% seen only once. The ten largest clones take up over 5% of the sample.

This TCR was recovered from a man younger than 30 in good health. The sample was blood. The chain links TRBV12-3 or TRBV12-4 with TRBJ1-5, with the D gene not clear enough to name. The CDR3 region has the sequence CASSFPGDQPQHF. The nucleotides are TGTGCCAGCAGTTTCCCCGGGGATCAGCCCCAGCATTTT.